The T cell receptor (beta chain) under discussion was sequenced for a study of PD-L1 blockade in urothelial cancer. About the study: Patients, treated from about 2014 onward, received atezolizumab 1,200 mg intravenously every 3 weeks.

Time point noted: peripheral blood 6 weeks after treatment start. Method: immunoSEQ multiplex PCR; TCRdb's copy keeps in-frame clones and lacks some. The data show tens of thousands of clones, with approximately 90% seen just once and roughly 0.8% held by the top ten. This sample comprised PBMCs, obtained around atezolizumab (anti-PD-L1) treatment. The receptor's source is an elderly woman with urothelial cancer.

The CDR3 nucleotides are TGTGCCAGCAGTTACGGACTAGCGGGAGGCGGCTACAATGAGCAGTTCTTC. Translated: CASSYGLAGGGYNEQFF. The rearrangement uses TRBV2 and TRBJ2-1, with 14 bases fitting TRBD2. Germline values: CDR1 SNHLY, CDR2 FYNNEI. Trimming at V came to 5 bases and at J to 3 bases, leaving 6 bases not matched to a gene. This CDR3 contains 17 residues.